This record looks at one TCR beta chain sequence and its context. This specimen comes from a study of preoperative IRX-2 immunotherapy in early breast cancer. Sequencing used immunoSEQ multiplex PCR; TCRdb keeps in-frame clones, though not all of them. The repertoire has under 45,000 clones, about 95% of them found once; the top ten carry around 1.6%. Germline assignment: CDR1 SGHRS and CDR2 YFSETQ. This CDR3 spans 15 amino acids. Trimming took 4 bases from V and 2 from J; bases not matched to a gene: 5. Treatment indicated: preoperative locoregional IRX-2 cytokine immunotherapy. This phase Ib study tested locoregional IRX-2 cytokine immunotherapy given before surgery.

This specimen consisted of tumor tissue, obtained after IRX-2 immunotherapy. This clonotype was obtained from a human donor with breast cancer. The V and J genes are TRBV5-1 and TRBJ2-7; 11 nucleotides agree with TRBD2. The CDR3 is CASSTTSGGTYEQYF. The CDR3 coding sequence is TGCGCCAGCAGCACCACTAGCGGGGGTACCTACGAGCAGTACTTC. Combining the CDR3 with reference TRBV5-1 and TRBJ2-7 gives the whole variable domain KAGVTQTPRYLIKTRGQQVTLSCSPISGHRSVSWYQQTPGQGLQFLFEYFSETQRNKGNFPGRFSGRQFSNSRSEMNVSTLELGDSALYLCASSTTSGGTYEQYFGPGTRLTVT.